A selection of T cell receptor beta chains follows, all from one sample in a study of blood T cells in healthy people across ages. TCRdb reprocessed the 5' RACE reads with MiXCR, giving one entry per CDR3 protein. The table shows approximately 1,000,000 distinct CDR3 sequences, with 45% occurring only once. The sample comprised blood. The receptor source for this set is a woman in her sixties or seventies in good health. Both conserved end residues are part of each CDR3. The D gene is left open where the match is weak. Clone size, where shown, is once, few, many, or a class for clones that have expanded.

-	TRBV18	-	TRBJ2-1	TGTGCCAGCTCACCGGTCGTAAACTCCTACAATGAGCAGTTCTTC	CASSPVVNSYNEQFF
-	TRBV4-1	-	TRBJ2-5	TGCGCCAGCAGCCAATCGGGGGCCGGCCGCCAAGAGACCCAGTACTTC	CASSQSGAGRQETQYF
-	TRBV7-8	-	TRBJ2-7	TGTACCAGCAGCTTTCTGCAGGGGGTTTGGCGGGGATCCTCCTACGAGCAGTACTTC	CTSSFLQGVWRGSSYEQYF
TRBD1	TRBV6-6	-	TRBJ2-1	TGTGCCAGCAGTTGTTCAACGGACAGGGAATACAATGAGCAGTTCTTC	CASSCSTDREYNEQFF
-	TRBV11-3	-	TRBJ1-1	TGTGCCAGCAGCACTAAACGGAACACTGAAACTTTCTTT	CASSTKRNTETFF
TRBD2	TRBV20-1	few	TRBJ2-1	TGCAGTGCTAGAGATTCGGCTAGCGGAAGCTCCTACAATGAGCAGTTCTTC	CSARDSASGSSYNEQFF
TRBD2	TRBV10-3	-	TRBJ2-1	TGTGCCATCCGTTTGGGGGGGGGATACAATGAGCAGTTCTTC	CAIRLGGGYNEQFF
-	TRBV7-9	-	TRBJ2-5	TGTGCCAGCAGCCCATCACTAGCCCAAGAGACCCAGTACTTC	CASSPSLAQETQYF
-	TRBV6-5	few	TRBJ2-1	TGTGCCAGCAGCGGGATCTCCTACAATGAGCAGTTCTTC	CASSGISYNEQFF
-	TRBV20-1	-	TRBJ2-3	TGCAGTGCACGTCCCTACAGAACCCGGAGCACAGATACGCAGTATTTT	CSARPYRTRSTDTQYF
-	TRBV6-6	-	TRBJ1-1	TGTGCCAGCATTATACAGGGCCCGAACACCGAAGCTTTCTTT	CASIIQGPNTEAFF
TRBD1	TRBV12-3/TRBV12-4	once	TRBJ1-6	TGTGCCAGCAGCCGCGGACAGGGGAGTTCACCCCTCCACTTT	CASSRGQGSSPLHF
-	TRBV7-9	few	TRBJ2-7	TGTGCCAGCAGTTTTACAGGGTACGAGCAGTACTTC	CASSFTGYEQYF
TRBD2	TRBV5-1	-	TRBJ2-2	TGCGCCAGCAGCCTAATGGCGGGAGTGAACACCGGGGAGCTGTTTTTT	CASSLMAGVNTGELFF
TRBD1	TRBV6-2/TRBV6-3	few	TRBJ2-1	TGTGCCAGCAGTAGGGAGGACAGGGTCGATGAGCAGTTCTTC	CASSREDRVDEQFF
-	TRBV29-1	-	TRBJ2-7	TGCAGCGGTGGGGCGATGATGGGGGAGCAGTACTTC	CSGGAMMGEQYF
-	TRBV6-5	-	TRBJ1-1	TGTGCCAGCAGTTACTCGCGGGAATGGAACACTGAAGCTTTCTTT	CASSYSREWNTEAFF
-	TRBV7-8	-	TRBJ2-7	TGTGCCAGCAGCTTAGTCCAGGGCAAGTACGAGCAGTACTTC	CASSLVQGKYEQYF
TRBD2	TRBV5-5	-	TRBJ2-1	TGTGCCAGCAGCTCGATTGGCGGGAGAGGGAATGAGCAGTTCTTC	CASSSIGGRGNEQFF
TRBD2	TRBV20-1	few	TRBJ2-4	TGCAGCCTTAAGCCCAGCGGGACTATGAAAAACATTCAGTACTTC	CSLKPSGTMKNIQYF
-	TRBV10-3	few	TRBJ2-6	TGTGCCGGCTCAGAGGGGACTGGGGCCAACGTCCTGACTTTC	CAGSEGTGANVLTF
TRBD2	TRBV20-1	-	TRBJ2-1	TGCAGTGCTGCACGGGCTAGCGGGGGCGGGGAGACCCAGTTCTTC	CSAARASGGGETQFF
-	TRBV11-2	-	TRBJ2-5	TGTGCCAGCAGCTTAGATCTGGCAGAAACAGAGACCCAGTACTTC	CASSLDLAETETQYF
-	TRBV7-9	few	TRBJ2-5	TGTGCCAGCAGCTTATTGTCCGGCCGGGGAGAGACCCAGTACTTC	CASSLLSGRGETQYF
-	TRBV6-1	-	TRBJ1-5	TGTGCCAGCAGTGAAGTACAGGGCCGTCAGCCCCAGCATTTT	CASSEVQGRQPQHF
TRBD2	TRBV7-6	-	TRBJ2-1	TGTGCCAGCAGCGACGGGACTAGCGGGGACTACAATGAGCAGTTCTTC	CASSDGTSGDYNEQFF
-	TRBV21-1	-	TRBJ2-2	TGTGCCAGCAGAAACAGGACAGGGGCCACCGGGGAGCTGTTTTTT	CASRNRTGATGELFF
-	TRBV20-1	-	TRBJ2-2	TGCAGTGCTAGACCTACAGGGTCCACCGGGGAGCTGTTTTTT	CSARPTGSTGELFF
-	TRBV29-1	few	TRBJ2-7	TGCAGCGCGTTATTGACCTACGAGCAGTACTTC	CSALLTYEQYF